The 8 T cell receptor beta chains below all came from one sample that was sequenced in a study of blood T cell repertoires in COVID-19. Sequenced by immunoSEQ multiplex PCR; TCRdb stores in-frame clones only, minus some. In the table there are approximately 280,000 clones, around nine tenths of which are singletons. The material sequenced was peripheral blood. These receptors were taken from a man aged 35 to 55 with acute or convalescent COVID-19.

The V and J genes are TRBV3-1 (or the pseudogene TRBV3-2) and TRBJ1-5, with unresolved D. Between the trimmed V and J ends, which lost 2 bases and 2 bases, there was a span of 16 bases. The CDR3 spans 17 residues. The V gene's germline CDR1 is LGHDT and CDR2 YNNKEL (reference sequence). CDR3 nucleotide sequence: TGTGCCAGCAGCCAATTACCCCCCTCCCGCGGCAATCAGCCCCAGCATTTT. Its translation: CASSQLPPSRGNQPQHF.

V gene TRBV5-6 combines with J gene TRBJ2-7, with 7 bases identical to TRBD1. The J segment lost 8 bases and the V segment lost 0 bases, leaving 8 bases of the junction unmatched. Germline CDR1 and CDR2: SGHDT and YYEEEE. CDR3 size: 14 residues. The CDR3 sequence is CASSLGQGVLKQYF. The DNA for the CDR3 is TGTGCCAGCAGCTTGGGGCAGGGGGTCTTAAAGCAGTACTTC.

This chain connects TRBV2 to TRBJ1-5; the D gene is possibly TRBD1 (6 bases). Germline loops: CDR1 SNHLY, CDR2 FYNNEI. Trimming stripped 6 bases from V and 7 bases from J, with 16 bases between. The CDR3 loop spans 14 amino acids. The CDR3 bases are TGTGCCAGCAGCGGGGACACTCCACAGCAGCCCCAGCATTTT. Translation gives CASSGDTPQQPQHF.

The genes are TRBV19 and TRBJ2-1, with D unclear. Germline V CDR1 and CDR2: LNHDA, SQIVND (reference sequence). V lost 4 bases and J lost 9, with 7 bases in between. CDR3 size: 11 residues. This CDR3 reads CASSRWSEQFF. Here the CDR3 DNA reads TGTGCCAGTAGTAGATGGAGTGAGCAGTTCTTC.

The chain carries TRBV27 and TRBJ1-6; tentatively, D is TRBD1 (6 bases). Germline V gives CDR1 MNHEY, CDR2 SMNVEV (reference sequence). CDR3 length: 16 residues. V dropped 5 bases and J dropped 7 bases, with 18 bases sitting between them. CDR3 coding DNA: TGTGCCAGCAGTATAAGTCCGGGACACCAAAATTCACCCCTCCACTTT. It specifies CASSISPGHQNSPLHF.

This chain uses TRBV18 with TRBJ1-2, with D unresolved. V was shortened by 2 bases and J by 3 bases, with 7 bases between the two germline ends. Germline V lookup: CDR1 KGHSH, CDR2 LQKENI. This CDR3 is 13 amino acids long. The CDR3 loop is CASSPGRDYGYTF. DNA for the CDR3: TGTGCCAGCTCACCAGGGAGGGACTATGGCTACACCTTC.

V usage is TRBV19 and J usage is TRBJ2-2; D possibly corresponds to TRBD1 (5 bases). Trimming stripped 4 bases from V and 3 bases from J, with 12 bases between. Germline V lookup: CDR1 LNHDA, CDR2 SQIVND (reference sequence). This CDR3 region has 15 residues. The CDR3 spells CASSTDIYYTGELFF. The CDR3 DNA reads as TGTGCCAGTAGTACGGACATCTATTACACCGGGGAGCTGTTTTTT.

The chain has TRBV5-1 and TRBJ2-7; 11 bases agree with TRBD2. This CDR3 has 17 amino acids. Germline lookup yields CDR1 SGHRS and CDR2 YFSETQ. The ends lost 4 bases at V and 9 bases at J; junction bases unmatched: 18. The CDR3 nucleotides are TGCGCCAGCAGCCGGGAAACTAGCGGGGGATCTATATCTGGGCAGTACTTC. Translation: CASSRETSGGSISGQYF.